This T cell receptor (beta chain) was documented in a study of blood T cells in healthy people across ages. A sample-barcoded 5' primer and a J-beta primer mix were used in a second PCR of roughly 7 to 11 cycles. Each cDNA molecule was tagged by a template-switch adaptor with 12 random nucleotides. A single record per CDR3 protein comes from TCRdb applying MiXCR to the 5' RACE reads. The table has approximately 1.5 million distinct CDR3 sequences, approximately 39% seen once. The germline V gene has CDR1 SGDLS and CDR2 YYNGEE. The CDR3 consists of 15 residues. The V and J ends lost 0 bases and 7 bases respectively, with 13 bases between them. Caucasian, healthy and from Russia, the donors were aged between 6 and 90. The study's findings and limits: In these data, TCR beta diversity tracked strongly with naive T cell percentage.

This clonotype has more than one count but fewer than ten. Its antigen remains unknown. The receptor's source is a woman aged 18-29 years in good health. The rearrangement links TRBV9 to TRBJ1-4; D call uncertain. Sequenced sample: blood. For the CDR3, the DNA is TGTGCCAGCAGCGTAGGCACAGCCGGAACTGAAAAACTGTTTTTT. Amino acid sequence: CASSVGTAGTEKLFF.